This is a list of T cell receptor beta chains from one sample in a study of cytomegalovirus exposure and HLA in healthy donors. Clones were sequenced by immunoSEQ multiplex PCR, and TCRdb holds only the in-frame ones, with some missing. The sample lists some 110,000 clones, about 91% occurring once. Sample: PBMCs. These receptors were taken from a man between 18 and 35 years old in good health and CMV-seronegative. Both conserved end residues are part of each CDR3. A D gene is named only where the DNA matches it firmly. Clone size is given for some rows only: seen once, a few or many times, or a class if the clone is expanded.

v_gene	abundance	d_gene	j_gene	CDR3aa	CDR3nt
TRBV28	NA	NA	TRBJ1-1	CASSFLGGAVNTEAFF	TGTGCCAGCAGTTTCCTTGGGGGCGCTGTGAACACTGAAGCTTTCTTT
TRBV27	NA	NA	TRBJ1-2	CANLRNRGGYGYTF	TGTGCCAACCTCAGAAATAGGGGAGGCTATGGCTACACCTTC
TRBV9	once	TRBD1	TRBJ2-5	CASSVVAQGGETQYF	TGTGCCAGCAGCGTAGTGGCACAGGGGGGAGAGACCCAGTACTTC
TRBV5-6	NA	NA	TRBJ1-5	CASSLGTGGQPQHF	TGTGCCAGCAGCTTGGGAACGGGAGGTCAGCCCCAGCATTTT
TRBV9	NA	TRBD2	TRBJ2-7	CASSTQNGGRDEQYF	TGTGCCAGCAGCACTCAGAACGGGGGGAGAGACGAGCAGTACTTC
TRBV7-9	NA	NA	TRBJ1-2	CASSYHQGSFGYGYTF	TGTGCCAGCAGTTATCATCAGGGTTCGTTTGGATATGGCTACACCTTC
TRBV2	once	NA	TRBJ1-2	CASKVGSGPGYTF	TGTGCCAGCAAAGTCGGGAGTGGGCCTGGCTACACCTTC
TRBV4-1	NA	NA	TRBJ1-2	CASSQDSFGYTF	TGCGCCAGCAGCCAAGACTCGTTTGGCTACACCTTC
TRBV7-6	NA	TRBD1	TRBJ1-5	CASSLRPGGFQPQHF	TGTGCCAGCAGCTTAAGGCCAGGGGGCTTTCAGCCCCAGCATTTT
TRBV19	NA	NA	TRBJ1-2	CASREDGNYYGYTF	TGTGCCAGTAGAGAGGACGGGAATTATTATGGCTACACCTTC
TRBV7-2	NA	TRBD1	TRBJ1-5	CASSFGRGQQPQHF	TGTGCCAGCAGCTTTGGCAGGGGGCAACAGCCCCAGCATTTT
TRBV11-2	NA	NA	TRBJ2-3	CRTAGTSTDTQYF	TGTCGAACGGCGGGGACTAGCACAGATACGCAGTATTTT
TRBV14	NA	NA	TRBJ2-3	CASSPLGDTQYF	TGTGCCAGCAGCCCACTCGGAGATACGCAGTATTTT
TRBV20-1	NA	TRBD1	TRBJ2-1	CSARVGTGKFF	TGCAGTGCTAGGGTTGGGACAGGGAAGTTCTTC